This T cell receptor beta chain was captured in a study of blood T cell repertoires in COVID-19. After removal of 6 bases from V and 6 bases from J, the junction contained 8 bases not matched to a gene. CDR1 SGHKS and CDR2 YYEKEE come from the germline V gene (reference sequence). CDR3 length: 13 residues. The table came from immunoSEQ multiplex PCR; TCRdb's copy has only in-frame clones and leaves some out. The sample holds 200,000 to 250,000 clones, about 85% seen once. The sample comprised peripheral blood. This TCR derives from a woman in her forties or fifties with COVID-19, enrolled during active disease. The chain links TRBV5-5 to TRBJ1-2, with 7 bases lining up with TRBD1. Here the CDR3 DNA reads TGTGCCAGCAATAAGGGGGCGCGTGATGGCTACACCTTC. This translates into CASNKGARDGYTF.